The present T cell receptor beta chain was sequenced within a study of blood T cell repertoires in COVID-19. Study in general: From T cells, B-cell-depleted T cells, or PBMCs came the material, which was cDNA or gDNA.

CDR1 and CDR2 from the germline V gene are SGHNT and YYREEE (reference sequence). The CDR3 loop spans 16 amino acids. With 4 bases clipped from V and 0 bases from J, the junction kept 5 bases outside the gene matches. Here immunoSEQ multiplex PCR was the method, and the copy in TCRdb shows in-frame clones only, minus some. The sample shows some 88,000 clones, around 90% of them seen only once. This sequence joins TRBV5-4 and TRBJ2-1; the match to TRBD1 covers 9 bases. The sequence was collected from a human donor with active COVID-19. The donor label of this sample is uncertain. The specimen sequenced was peripheral blood. The CDR3 region has the DNA TGTGCCAGCAGCGGACTACAGGGGGCCTCCTACAATGAGCAGTTCTTC. This encodes CASSGLQGASYNEQFF. Combining the CDR3 with reference TRBV5-4 and TRBJ2-1 gives the whole variable domain ETGVTQSPTHLIKTRGQQVTLRCSSQSGHNTVSWYQQALGQGPQFIFQYYREEENGRGNFPPRFSGLQFPNYSSELNVNALELDDSALYLCASSGLQGASYNEQFFGPGTRLTVL.